This record covers a single T cell receptor (beta chain). The target antigen is unknown. This CDR3 has 14 amino acids. Trimming left V 3 bases short and J 0 bases short, with 7 bases between. Germline values: CDR1 SGHVS, CDR2 FNYEAQ. These data originate in a study of T cells after yellow fever vaccination. Overall study context: It was SMART-Seq v4 Ultra Low Input that prepared the fractions with low cell numbers. Study results and caveats: Most clones from primary vaccination were detected again post-booster (roughly 96% CD4, roughly 85% CD8).

Template switching by 5'RACE produced TCR cDNA, adding a universal primer site and UMIs. TCRdb ran MiXCR on the 5' RACE reads and lists one entry per CDR3 protein. The table lists more than 350,000 distinct CDR3 sequences, more than 9% of them singletons. The chain couples TRBV7-6 to TRBJ2-3; a possible D gene is TRBD2 (5 bases). The receptor was isolated from a man between 18 and 35 years old who received the YFV17D yellow fever vaccine. Here the sequenced sample was PBMCs, taken on the day of the first yellow fever vaccination. CDR3 bases: TGTGCCAGCAGCTTTACGGGGAGCACAGATACGCAGTATTTT. Its protein is CASSFTGSTDTQYF.